Below, 29 T cell receptor beta chains from the same sample are listed, as sequenced in a study of blood T cells in healthy people across ages (dated by TCRdb to the mid-2010s). Library creation used 5' RACE. The listed sequencing device is Illumina HiSeq 2500. The second PCR ran for about 6 to 12 cycles and used a J-beta primer mix along with a sample-barcoded 5' primer. Through fastp at Q25 and MiXCR, TCRdb rebuilt clones from the public reads, retaining in-frame beta chains. Every entry covers one CDR3 protein and lists the most common genes and DNA from its rows. For this sample the table gives over a million distinct CDR3 sequences, of which more than 35% were detected only once. Approximately 17% of the sample is in the top ten clones. Sequenced: blood. The receptors come from a woman aged 60-75 years in good health.

This clonotype turned up a few times. V is TRBV6-5 and J is TRBJ1-1, with D unclear. The CDR3 extends over 13 amino acids. CDR1 MNHEY and CDR2 SVGAGI come from the germline V gene. V shed 2 bases and J shed 6 bases, with 10 bases lying between them. The DNA of the CDR3 is TGTGCCAGCAGTTACAAGGGTGGGCCTGAAGCTTTCTTT. It codes for CASSYKGGPEAFF.

This chain connects TRBV7-2 to TRBJ1-2, with D hard to call. V was trimmed by 5 bases and J by 4 bases, leaving 14 bases between them. The CDR3 loop spans 14 amino acids. Per the germline V gene, CDR1 is SGHTA and CDR2 is FQGNSA. The CDR3 sequence: CASSAGEEFYGYTF. The CDR3 DNA reads as TGTGCCAGCAGCGCCGGAGAGGAGTTCTATGGCTACACCTTC.

The chain links TRBV20-1 to TRBJ2-1; 10 bases are a match to TRBD2. J was trimmed by 0 bases and V by 6 bases; bases with no gene match: 11. This CDR3 is 17 amino acids long. Germline lookup yields CDR1 DFQATT and CDR2 SNEGSKA (reference sequence). CDR3 coding DNA: TGCAGTGCGCAACACCGGACTAGCGGAAGCTCCTACAATGAGCAGTTCTTC. Translation gives CSAQHRTSGSSYNEQFF.

The chain combines TRBV11-2 with TRBJ1-2, with a tentative D call TRBD1 (5 bases). Germline CDR1 is SGHAT and CDR2 is FQNNGV. Trimming shortened V by 0 bases and J by 7 bases, and 15 bases separated the two germline ends. The CDR3 is 15 residues long. The CDR3, as DNA: TGTGCCAGCAGCTTAGATCCCAGGGTCGGGGGTGGCTACACCTTC. It codes for CASSLDPRVGGGYTF.

The chain joins TRBV20-1 to TRBJ2-7; 11 bases align to TRBD2. J gave up 2 bases and V 8 bases, and 5 bases lay outside the gene matches. CDR3 length equals 13 residues. From germline, CDR1 is DFQATT and CDR2 SNEGSKA (reference sequence). This CDR3 is CSTPGLAAYEQYF. The CDR3 DNA reads as TGCAGTACACCGGGACTAGCGGCCTACGAGCAGTACTTC.

The V call is TRBV19, the J call TRBJ2-7; 9 nucleotides agree with TRBD2. In germline, CDR1 is LNHDA, CDR2 SQIVND (reference sequence). V trimming: 5 bases; J trimming: 0 bases; junction bases outside the gene matches: 20. This CDR3 is 20 amino acids long. The CDR3 DNA follows: TGTGCCAGTAGTCTCATAGGGAAAACTTCAAGCGGGAGGTTCTCCTACGAGCAGTACTTC. Translation gives CASSLIGKTSSGRFSYEQYF.

The V gene is TRBV10-2, the J gene TRBJ2-7; D may match TRBD1 or TRBD2 (5 bases each). Germline V gene data show CDR1 as WSHSY and CDR2 as SAAADI. The CDR3 is 14 amino acids. Trimming pared 5 bases from V and 5 bases from J, leaving 16 bases between. The CDR3 is CASSFSGTKNEQYF. The DNA of the CDR3 is TGCGCCAGCAGTTTCTCCGGGACGAAGAACGAGCAGTACTTC.

This clonotype was counted between two and nine times. This sequence joins TRBV3-1 and TRBJ2-7; no reliable D call. V lost 1 base, J lost 3 bases, and 7 bases lay in between. Germline V lookup: CDR1 LGHDT, CDR2 YNNKEL (reference sequence). This CDR3 has 13 residues. The CDR3 protein is CASSQAAGYEQYF. The CDR3 nucleotides read TGTGCCAGCAGCCAAGCAGCAGGCTACGAGCAGTACTTC.

In its sample, this clonotype was seen a few times. The chain has TRBV20-1 and TRBJ2-7; 8 nucleotides agree with TRBD2. The germline gives CDR1 DFQATT, CDR2 SNEGSKA (reference sequence). The CDR3 consists of 18 residues. V lost 1 base and J lost 2; bases outside the gene matches: 16. CDR3 protein: CSARGIPPGAGGTYEQYF. In DNA, the CDR3 is TGCAGTGCTAGAGGTATCCCCCCCGGGGCGGGAGGCACCTACGAGCAGTACTTC.

In its sample, this clonotype was seen a few times. CDR3: CASSNRDRGHNEQFF. The CDR3 DNA reads TGTGCCAGCAGCAACCGGGACAGGGGCCACAATGAGCAGTTCTTC. The chain has TRBV5-6 and TRBJ2-1; TRBD1 matches 10 bases. The CDR3 is made up of 15 amino acids. The ends lost 4 bases at V and 5 bases at J; junction bases unmatched: 6. Germline values: CDR1 SGHDT, CDR2 YYEEEE. The variable domain in full, with the rest retrieved from reference TRBV5-6 and TRBJ2-1, is DAGVTQSPTHLIKTRGQQVTLRCSPKSGHDTVSWYQQALGQGPQFIFQYYEEEERQRGNFPDRFSGHQFPNYSSELNVNALLLGDSALYLCASSNRDRGHNEQFFGPGTRLTVL.

The rearrangement joins TRBV6-2 or TRBV6-3 to TRBJ2-4; D ambiguous. The tail of the sequence fits TRBJ2-5 better, so the J call may be wrong. Germline V CDR1 and CDR2: MNHEY, SVGEGT. The CDR3 spans 14 residues. CDR3 in amino acids: CASSYEVPRETQYF. CDR3 coding DNA: TGTGCCAGCAGTTACGAGGTCCCCCGGGAGACCCAGTACTTC.

The V call is TRBV21-1, the J call TRBJ2-7. TRBV21-1 is recorded as a pseudogene. This CDR3 contains 16 residues. Here the CDR3 reads CASSKNYRLSSYEQYF. CDR3 sequence (DNA): TGTGCCAGCAGCAAAAATTATCGACTTAGCTCCTACGAGCAGTACTTC.

This chain links TRBV6-2 or TRBV6-3 with TRBJ2-1; TRBD2 matches at 9 bases. The V gene end was trimmed by 5 bases and the J gene end by 9 bases; junction bases not matched to a gene: 14. The CDR3 has 16 amino acids. Germline assignment: CDR1 MNHEY and CDR2 SVGEGT. Written as DNA, the CDR3 is TGTGCCAGCAGTCAAGGTGGAGGACTAGCGTTGGGTGAGCAGTTCTTC. Translating it yields CASSQGGGLALGEQFF.

The chain carries TRBV20-1 and TRBJ2-7, with 7 positions matching TRBD1. The V segment lost 4 bases and the J segment 2 bases; nucleotides outside the gene matches: 11. Germline V gene sequence: CDR1 DFQATT, CDR2 SNEGSKA (reference sequence). The CDR3 is made up of 15 amino acids. The CDR3 coding sequence is TGCAGTGCTACGGGTCGCAAAGGGGGCCCCTACGAGCAGTACTTC. Translating it yields CSATGRKGGPYEQYF.

This clonotype was counted only a few times. The chain couples TRBV20-1 to TRBJ2-5, with D possibly being TRBD1 or TRBD2 (7 bases each). The V end was cut by 1 base, the J end by 1 base, with 19 bases between. CDR3 length equals 17 residues. Germline V gene data show CDR1 as DFQATT and CDR2 as SNEGSKA (reference sequence). The CDR3 here is CSARGGGTRDSQETQYF. CDR3 sequence (DNA): TGCAGTGCTAGAGGGGGGGGGACCCGGGACAGCCAAGAGACCCAGTACTTC.

The CDR3 nucleotides read TGTGCCACCAGCAGGACCCCCAGGGAAGACGAGCAGTACTTC. Its translation is CATSRTPREDEQYF. The chain uses TRBV15 and TRBJ2-7; possible D gene TRBD1, 5 bases. V gave up 3 bases and J gave up 5 bases, with 14 bases separating them. CDR1 is LNHNV and CDR2 is YYDKDF in the germline V gene (reference sequence). The CDR3 extends over 14 amino acids. Full variable domain (remainder filled in from reference TRBV15 and TRBJ2-7): DAMVIQNPRYQVTQFGKPVTLSCSQTLNHNVMYWYQQKSSQAPKLLFHYYDKDFNNEADTPDNFQSRRPNTSFCFLDIRSPGLGDTAMYLCATSRTPREDEQYFGPGTRLTVT.

This clonotype was observed a few times. This chain links TRBV20-1 with TRBJ1-2; TRBD1 agrees at 9 bases. The trim removed 5 bases at V and 6 bases at J, leaving 10 bases unmatched. Per germline, CDR1 DFQATT and CDR2 SNEGSKA (reference sequence). This CDR3 comprises 14 residues. The CDR3 DNA sequence: TGCAGTGCTGGGACAGGGAACTGGGTCGATGGCTACACCTTC. Amino acids: CSAGTGNWVDGYTF.

The chain uses TRBV29-1 and TRBJ2-3; either TRBD1 or TRBD2 may fit D (6 bases each). CDR3 size: 13 residues. Germline V lookup: CDR1 SQVTM, CDR2 ANQGSEA. Trimming stripped 7 bases from V and 5 bases from J, with 16 bases between. This CDR3 is CSARRGAGDTQYF. CDR3 sequence (DNA): TGCAGCGCAAGAAGGGGGGCGGGAGATACGCAGTATTTT.

This clonotype was observed many times. The rearrangement links TRBV27 to TRBJ2-5; 8 positions match TRBD2. J was trimmed by 5 bases and V by 2 bases; bases with no gene match: 7. CDR1 is MNHEY, CDR2 SMNVEV, per germline (reference sequence). The length of the CDR3 is 15 residues. The CDR3 loop is CASSLTRAGGETQYF. In DNA form, the CDR3 reads TGTGCCAGCAGTTTAACCCGGGCGGGAGGCGAGACCCAGTACTTC.

The CDR3 DNA is TGTGCCAGCAGTTATCCAGGAGGACGCAATCAGCCCCAGCATTTT. It yields the protein CASSYPGGRNQPQHF. The chain joins TRBV27 to TRBJ1-5; D not certain. Trimming stripped 4 bases from V and 2 bases from J, with 12 bases between. The CDR3 totals 15 residues. Germline loops: CDR1 MNHEY, CDR2 SMNVEV (reference sequence).

The V call is TRBV5-6, the J call TRBJ1-1; no definite D call. CDR3 size: 16 residues. The ends were cut back, 0 bases at V and 3 bases at J, with 15 bases in the middle. Germline V gene sequence: CDR1 SGHDT, CDR2 YYEEEE. The CDR3 DNA is TGTGCCAGCAGCTTGGGGGCCCAAGGAATGGACACTGAAGCTTTCTTT. Translating gives CASSLGAQGMDTEAFF.

The table lists this clonotype with many counts. The CDR3 region is CASSLPGNEQYF. CDR3 coding DNA: TGCGCCAGCAGTCTCCCGGGGAACGAGCAGTACTTC. The chain combines TRBV5-1 with TRBJ2-5, with D perhaps matching TRBD2 (5 bases). The J call is doubtful: the DNA matches TRBJ2-7 better. The CDR3 covers 12 residues. Germline V CDR1 and CDR2: SGHRS, YFSETQ.

There are many counts of this clonotype. The rearrangement joins TRBV5-1 to TRBJ2-7; TRBD1 agrees at 8 bases. After removal of 3 bases from V and 3 bases from J, the junction contained 8 bases not matched to a gene. The CDR3 has 15 residues. Germline V CDR1 and CDR2: SGHRS, YFSETQ. CDR3 protein: CASSSPDDRGYEQYF. CDR3 nucleotides: TGCGCCAGCAGCTCTCCAGATGACAGGGGCTACGAGCAGTACTTC.

There are a few counts of this clonotype. The rearrangement uses TRBV12-3 or TRBV12-4 and TRBJ2-7, with 8 positions matching TRBD1. V was pared by 5 bases and J by 0 bases, with 6 bases of the junction left unmatched. CDR3 length equals 15 residues. The CDR3 nucleotides are TGTGCCAGCAGTCCGGAGGACAGGGCCTCCTACGAGCAGTACTTC. Translating gives CASSPEDRASYEQYF.

The gene calls are TRBV6-5 and TRBJ2-1; D gene uncertain. V was cut by 6 bases and J by 3 bases, with 15 bases left in between. Germline CDR1 reads MNHEY; CDR2 reads SVGAGI. CDR3 size: 15 residues. CDR3 DNA sequence: TGTGCCAGCAGGAGAAGAAGAATGAGCTACAATGAGCAGTTCTTC. Its protein product is CASRRRRMSYNEQFF.

V usage is TRBV5-6 and J usage is TRBJ2-5; 13 bases are shared with TRBD2. The tail of the sequence fits TRBJ2-7 better, so the J call may be wrong. Germline loops: CDR1 SGHDT, CDR2 YYEEEE. CDR3 length: 16 residues. The CDR3 region is CASSTGTSGISYEQYF. CDR3 nucleotide sequence: TGTGCCAGCAGCACCGGGACTAGCGGGATTTCCTACGAGCAGTACTTC.

The chain uses TRBV2 and TRBJ2-1; unclear D gene. This CDR3 has 12 amino acids. Trimming removed 3 bases from V and 7 bases from J, with 7 bases in between. Germline V CDR1 and CDR2: SNHLY, FYNNEI. CDR3 amino acids: CASSDAPNEQFF. The DNA of the CDR3 is TGTGCCAGCAGTGATGCCCCGAATGAGCAGTTCTTC.

This clonotype was detected a few times. This chain uses TRBV3-1 with TRBJ2-1, with D uncertain. Judging by the DNA end, TRBJ2-7 fits better; the J call may be wrong. Germline V gene lookup returns CDR1 LGHDT and CDR2 YNNKEL (reference sequence). This CDR3 spans 16 amino acids. CDR3 in amino acids: CASSSARLSPYNEQYF. CDR3 bases: TGTGCCAGCAGCTCCGCACGATTGTCTCCTTACAATGAGCAGTACTTC.

The chain couples TRBV4-1 to TRBJ1-2; no definite D call. CDR3 length: 15 amino acids. Germline lookup yields CDR1 MGHRA and CDR2 YSYEKL. Trimming shortened V by 0 bases and J by 3 bases, and 11 bases separated the two germline ends. The CDR3 nucleotides are TGCGCCAGCAGCCAAGATGCTGGGATGGACTATGGCTACACCTTC. It encodes CASSQDAGMDYGYTF.